Listed here are 6 T cell receptor beta chains from one sample, sequenced in a study of T cells in Graves' hyperthyroidism and ophthalmopathy (dated 2019 in TCRdb). The library was obtained by multiplex PCR. Sequenced using an Illumina HiSeq 2000. TCR beta CDR3 regions were amplified from RNA transcripts. The TCR CDR3 was subjected to a first round of RT-PCR using the HTBI primer set and the Qiagen OneStep RT-PCR kit. TCRdb trimmed the raw reads at Q25, called clones with MiXCR and kept productive beta chains. One record per CDR3 amino acid sequence lists the most common genes and DNA. The sample records hundreds of thousands of distinct CDR3 sequences, 11% to 15% of which are singletons. The ten largest clones capture 25% to 30% of the sample. Material: blood. Receptors were obtained from a man aged 50 to 59 with Graves' ophthalmopathy.

This clonotype was detected many times. As DNA, the CDR3 is TGTGCCAGCCCTCCGGGCCGTGGGAGCAATGAGCAGTTCTTC. Its translation is CASPPGRGSNEQFF. The chain carries TRBV28 and TRBJ2-1; tentative D call: TRBD2 (5 bases). CDR1 is MDHEN and CDR2 is SYDVKM in the germline V gene. Trimming took 8 bases from V and 6 from J, leaving 17 bases between them. The CDR3 sequence is 14 residues long. Based on the CDR3 plus reference TRBV28 and TRBJ2-1, the full variable domain is DVKVTQSSRYLVKRTGEKVFLECVQDMDHENMFWYRQDPGLGLRLIYFSYDVKMKEKGDIPEGYSVSREKKERFSLILESASTNQTSMYLCASPPGRGSNEQFFGPGTRLTVL.

V gene TRBV2 combines with J gene TRBJ2-7, with D perhaps TRBD1 or TRBD2 (5 bases each). V lost 3 bases and J 4 bases, leaving 7 bases between the germline ends. In germline, CDR1 is SNHLY, CDR2 FYNNEI. The CDR3 spans 12 residues. The CDR3 spells CASSDREYEQYF. CDR3 bases: TGTGCCAGCAGTGACAGGGAGTACGAGCAGTACTTC.

The table lists this clonotype with many counts. The CDR3 sequence: CASSLTKNTGELFF. The DNA for the CDR3 is TGTGCCAGCAGCCTGACTAAAAACACCGGGGAGCTGTTTTTT. The chain recombines TRBV11-3 with TRBJ2-2; a weak D match, TRBD2 (5 bases). The V and J ends lost 5 bases and 2 bases respectively, with 9 bases between them. The CDR3 contains 14 residues. The germline gives CDR1 SGHNT, CDR2 YENEEA.

This clonotype was detected ten times or more. The chain couples TRBV2 to TRBJ2-7, with 7 nucleotides matching TRBD2. With V trimmed by 8 bases and J by 2 bases, 12 bases remained unmatched. The CDR3 contains 15 residues. From germline, CDR1 is SNHLY and CDR2 FYNNEI. The CDR3: CASEVTPGGTYEQYF. The CDR3 nucleotides read TGTGCCAGCGAAGTAACACCGGGAGGAACCTACGAGCAGTACTTC.

This clonotype was observed at least ten times. The V and J genes are TRBV2 and TRBJ2-1; 11 nucleotides align to TRBD2. CDR3 length equals 15 residues. Germline CDR1 SNHLY, CDR2 FYNNEI. V lost 5 bases to trimming and J lost 5 bases; unmatched junction nucleotides: 5. CDR3 sequence reads: CASSWGTSGDNEQFF. The CDR3, as DNA: TGTGCCAGCAGTTGGGGGACTAGCGGAGACAATGAGCAGTTCTTC.

This clonotype was seen repeatedly, ten times or more. The V gene is TRBV7-8, the J gene TRBJ2-1, with 9 bases aligning to TRBD2. The CDR3 has 16 amino acids. V dropped 0 bases and J dropped 8; count of bases not matched to a gene: 8. Germline CDR1 reads SGHVS; CDR2 reads FQNEAQ. CDR3 sequence: CASSLASGRRFDEQFF. CDR3 DNA: TGTGCCAGCAGCTTAGCAAGCGGGAGGCGGTTCGATGAGCAGTTCTTC.